These 11 T cell receptor beta chains were sequenced from one sample in a study of blood T cell repertoires in COVID-19. The table came from immunoSEQ multiplex PCR; TCRdb's copy has only in-frame clones and leaves some out. The data show about 95,000 clones, over 75% seen once. The specimen sequenced was peripheral blood. These receptors all stem from a human donor in a cohort sampled during active COVID-19.

CDR3 amino acids: CASSSGAGELFF. CDR3 DNA: TGTGCCAGCAGCTCCGGTGCCGGGGAGCTGTTTTTT. The chain couples TRBV7-9 to TRBJ2-2; no clear D gene. This CDR3 contains 12 residues. The germline V and J ends were trimmed by 4 bases and 6 bases, with 6 bases remaining between them. From germline, CDR1 is SEHNR and CDR2 FQNEAQ (reference sequence). The full variable domain, in which reference TRBV7-9 and TRBJ2-2 provide the parts outside the CDR3, is DTGVSQNPRHKITKRGQNVTFRCDPISEHNRLYWYRQTLGQGPEFLTYFQNEAQLEKSRLLSDRFSAERPKGSFSTLEIQRTEQGDSAMYLCASSSGAGELFFGEGSRLTVL.

This clone appeared a few times. The chain combines TRBV5-1 with TRBJ2-2, with D maybe TRBD1 (6 bases). This CDR3 is built from 15 residues. Trimming pared 5 bases from V and 5 bases from J, leaving 16 bases between. Germline CDR1 reads SGHRS; CDR2 reads YFSETQ. The CDR3 sequence is CASSPTGLGTGELFF. CDR3 nucleotides: TGCGCCAGCAGTCCTACAGGGTTGGGTACCGGGGAGCTGTTTTTT.

J is TRBJ2-1 and V is TRBV5-1, with a weak D call TRBD2 (6 bases). The CDR3 runs to 13 residues. CDR1 SGHRS and CDR2 YFSETQ come from the germline V gene. The V and J ends lost 0 bases and 13 bases respectively, with 14 bases between them. In DNA, the CDR3 is TGCGCCAGCAGCTTGGCCGGGGCGGGAATCCAGTTCTTC. Its translation: CASSLAGAGIQFF.

This chain links TRBV5-6 with TRBJ1-3, with a weak D call TRBD1 (5 bases). There are 14 residues in the CDR3. V was cut by 0 bases and J by 11 bases, with 15 bases left in between. Germline V gene lookup returns CDR1 SGHDT and CDR2 YYEEEE. The CDR3 loop is CASSLEGIGQAIYF. DNA for the CDR3: TGTGCCAGCAGCTTGGAGGGAATTGGACAAGCCATATATTTT.

The chain links TRBV4-2 to TRBJ2-5; D gene unclear. Matching the DNA end better, TRBJ2-7 makes the J call doubtful. CDR1 is LGHNA and CDR2 is YNFKEQ in the germline V gene. This CDR3 spans 14 amino acids. The CDR3 reads CASSQDRDSYEQYF. In nucleotides, the CDR3 is TGTGCCAGCAGCCAAGATCGAGATTCCTACGAGCAGTACTTC.

This chain uses TRBV12-5 with TRBJ2-3; possible D gene TRBD2, 7 bases. Germline loops: CDR1 LGHNT, CDR2 FRNRAP. There are 16 residues in the CDR3. Trimming stripped 0 bases from V and 2 bases from J, with 12 bases between. CDR3: CASGLVAGAYTDTQYF. The CDR3 DNA reads as TGTGCTAGTGGTTTGGTGGCGGGGGCCTACACAGATACGCAGTATTTT. Drawing the rest from reference TRBV12-5 and TRBJ2-3, the complete variable domain is DARVTQTPRHKVTEMGQEVTMRCQPILGHNTVFWYRQTMMQGLELLAYFRNRAPLDDSGMPKDRFSAEMPDATLATLKIQPSEPRDSAVYFCASGLVAGAYTDTQYFGPGTRLTVL.

This clone was seen a single time. J is TRBJ2-7 and V is TRBV3-1 (or the pseudogene TRBV3-2), with D uncertain. CDR1 LGHDT and CDR2 YNNKEL come from the germline V gene (reference sequence). V lost 11 bases to trimming and J lost 6 bases, with 17 bases between them. CDR3 length: 12 residues. In DNA form, the CDR3 reads TGTGCCTGCAATGTCGGTTCAGGCGAGCAGTACTTC. Encoded protein: CACNVGSGEQYF.

The chain combines TRBV7-5 with TRBJ2-1; the tabulated D call, TRBD2, remains unverified against the DNA. TRBV7-5 is classified as a pseudogene. This CDR3 is 16 amino acids long. The CDR3 loop reads CVRSLEAGGDYNEQFF. The CDR3 region has the DNA TGTGTCAGAAGCTTAGAGGCGGGGGGGGACTACAATGAGCAGTTCTTC.

The genes are TRBV19 and TRBJ2-1; 14 bases are a match to TRBD2. Germline V gene sequence: CDR1 LNHDA, CDR2 SQIVND (reference sequence). The V segment lost 8 bases and the J segment 3 bases; nucleotides outside the gene matches: 9. The CDR3 has 17 residues. CDR3 nucleotide sequence: TGTGCCAGTGGGACCGGGACTAGCGGGGGAGTCTACAATGAGCAGTTCTTC. Encoded protein: CASGTGTSGGVYNEQFF.

V and J are TRBV7-9 and TRBJ2-1; possibly TRBD1 for D (5 bases). V dropped 4 bases and J dropped 4 bases, with 5 bases sitting between them. Per germline, CDR1 SEHNR and CDR2 FQNEAQ (reference sequence). The CDR3 has 12 residues. The CDR3 DNA is TGTGCCAGCAGCTACAGGTACAATGAGCAGTTCTTC. It yields the protein CASSYRYNEQFF.

The chain's CDR3 is CASSRGQGTTAFF. CDR3 DNA sequence: TGCGCCAGCAGCCGGGGACAGGGTACAACAGCTTTCTTT. The chain uses TRBV4-3 and TRBJ1-1; 9 positions match TRBD1. The CDR3 has 13 residues. Trimming took 4 bases from V and 10 from J; bases not matched to a gene: 7. CDR1 is LGHNA and CDR2 is YSLEER in the germline V gene.